Shown below are 24 T cell receptor beta chains from a single sample sequenced in a study of shared clonotypes between healthy human individuals. Only in-frame clones appear in the TCRdb table, and some are missing; sequencing was by immunoSEQ multiplex PCR. The sample has about 1.5 million clones; roughly 97% are singletons. Sequencing was performed on naive CD4+ T cells sorted from blood. Documented subset: CD45RA+ positively selected. These TCRs come from a man aged 30-40 years in good health.

This rearrangement joins TRBV10-3 to TRBJ2-3, with 7 bases aligning to TRBD1. This CDR3 contains 16 residues. CDR1 ENHRY and CDR2 SYGVKD come from the germline V gene. J was trimmed by 4 bases and V by 6 bases; bases with no gene match: 13. The CDR3 protein is CAIRPRQGPQSDTQYF. CDR3 in DNA: TGTGCCATCAGGCCCCGACAGGGACCTCAGTCAGATACGCAGTATTTT.

V usage is TRBV6-5 and J usage is TRBJ2-7; D gene ambiguous. The CDR3 sequence is 15 residues long. Germline-derived CDR1 and CDR2 are MNHEY and SVGAGI. Trimming shortened V by 1 base and J by 5 bases, and 15 bases separated the two germline ends. CDR3 sequence (DNA): TGTGCCAGCAGTTACTTTCTGGGATATGGCCACGAGCAGTACTTC. Encoded protein: CASSYFLGYGHEQYF.

This chain uses TRBV10-3 with TRBJ1-4; D is ambiguous. The V gene lost 4 bases and the J gene lost 3 bases, with 6 bases spanning the gap. The CDR3 is 13 amino acids. Germline V lookup: CDR1 ENHRY, CDR2 SYGVKD. As DNA, the CDR3 is TGTGCCATCAGTGGAGCGGCTAATGAAAAACTGTTTTTT. Translating it yields CAISGAANEKLFF.

The V and J genes are TRBV7-6 and TRBJ2-3; D is unclear. The CDR3 spans 16 residues. CDR1 and CDR2 (germline): SGHVS, FNYEAQ. The germline V and J ends were trimmed by 1 base and 0 bases, with 11 bases remaining between them. DNA for the CDR3: TGTGCCAGCAGCTTAGAAGCGCCTAGGAGCACAGATACGCAGTATTTT. Amino acids: CASSLEAPRSTDTQYF.

This chain uses TRBV29-1 with TRBJ2-1; D gene unclear. There are 15 residues in the CDR3. Deletions cut 5 bases from V and 7 bases from J, with 21 bases between. Germline V gives CDR1 SQVTM, CDR2 ANQGSEA. The CDR3: CSVLTRTSSPNEQFF. Here the CDR3 DNA reads TGCAGCGTTCTGACCCGGACCAGTAGTCCGAATGAGCAGTTCTTC.

This clone showed up just once. The V and J genes are TRBV5-1 and TRBJ1-3, with 10 bases that match TRBD1. The V segment lost 4 bases and the J segment 3 bases; nucleotides outside the gene matches: 4. The CDR3 is made up of 15 amino acids. Looked up from germline, CDR1 is SGHRS and CDR2 is YFSETQ. CDR3 in amino acids: CASSRDRGYGNTIYF. For the CDR3, the DNA is TGCGCCAGCAGCAGGGACAGGGGATATGGAAACACCATATATTTT.

The J gene is TRBJ2-7, the V gene TRBV19; 7 nucleotides line up with TRBD1. V was pared by 4 bases and J by 5 bases, with 8 bases of the junction left unmatched. CDR1 is LNHDA, CDR2 SQIVND, per germline (reference sequence). The CDR3 has 14 amino acids. CDR3 sequence reads: CASSNRQGRDEQYF. The CDR3, as DNA: TGTGCCAGTAGTAACAGACAGGGACGGGACGAGCAGTACTTC.

This clone was counted once. J is TRBJ2-3 and V is TRBV7-2; the D gene could be TRBD1 or TRBD2 (6 bases each). V dropped 2 bases and J dropped 4 bases, with 10 bases sitting between them. CDR3 length: 14 residues. Germline V gene lookup returns CDR1 SGHTA and CDR2 FQGNSA. In DNA form, the CDR3 reads TGTGCCAGCAGCTTATTGGGGGGCGCAGATACGCAGTATTTT. Translated: CASSLLGGADTQYF.

The chain has TRBV25-1 and TRBJ2-1; the D gene is possibly TRBD1 (6 bases). This CDR3 is 13 amino acids long. Germline CDR1 is MGHDK and CDR2 is SYGVNS. V lost 6 bases and J lost 9, with 15 bases in between. In DNA, the CDR3 is TGTGCCAGCAGCAGGGGTTTTACGGGTGAGCAGTTCTTC. Protein: CASSRGFTGEQFF.

The chain has TRBV7-3 and TRBJ2-1; maybe TRBD2 (6 bases). The CDR3 runs to 13 residues. Trimming cost V 4 bases and J 7 bases, with 11 bases left between them. Germline lookup yields CDR1 SGHTA and CDR2 FQGTGA. As DNA, the CDR3 is TGTGCCAGCAGCTCCTCGGGAGCGAATGAGCAGTTCTTC. Encoded protein: CASSSSGANEQFF. Using reference TRBV7-3 and TRBJ2-1 for the parts outside the CDR3, the full variable domain is GAGVSQTPSNKVTEKGKYVELRCDPISGHTALYWYRQSLGQGPEFLIYFQGTGAADDSGLPNDRFFAVRPEGSVSTLKIQRTERGDSAVYLCASSSSGANEQFFGPGTRLTVL.

J is TRBJ2-4 and V is TRBV4-1; unclear D gene. Germline lookup yields CDR1 MGHRA and CDR2 YSYEKL. The V end lost 4 bases, the J end lost 7 bases, and 14 bases lay between the germline ends. This CDR3 contains 14 residues. CDR3 amino acids: CASSPLGMSNIQYF. The CDR3 coding sequence is TGCGCCAGCAGCCCGCTAGGAATGTCTAACATTCAGTACTTC.

For the CDR3, the DNA is TGTGCCAGCTCCCCTCCGTTGGTCTACGAGCAGTACTTC. Translated: CASSPPLVYEQYF. The rearrangement links TRBV18 to TRBJ2-7; D ambiguous. Germline V gene sequence: CDR1 KGHSH, CDR2 LQKENI. CDR3 size: 13 residues. The V gene lost 6 bases and the J gene lost 3 bases, with 12 bases spanning the gap.

The CDR3 region is CASRRQGVNQETQYF. In DNA, the CDR3 is TGTGCCAGTAGAAGACAGGGGGTTAACCAAGAGACCCAGTACTTC. The V call is TRBV19, the J call TRBJ2-5; TRBD1 aligns across 9 bases. Trimming took 6 bases from V and 0 from J; bases not matched to a gene: 5. The CDR3 is 15 amino acids. Germline loops: CDR1 LNHDA, CDR2 SQIVND (reference sequence).

V is TRBV7-2 and J is TRBJ2-3; D not certain. This CDR3 comprises 14 residues. The V end lost 5 bases, the J end lost 2 bases, and 11 bases lay between the germline ends. In germline, CDR1 is SGHTA, CDR2 FQGNSA. The CDR3 nucleotides read TGTGCCAGCAGCATAAGGCTGTTCACAGATACGCAGTATTTT. Amino acids: CASSIRLFTDTQYF.

J is TRBJ2-3 and V is TRBV4-3, with 8 bases matching TRBD1. The CDR3 covers 17 residues. V shed 0 bases, J shed 5 bases, and the junction held 10 bases outside the gene matches. Germline lookup yields CDR1 LGHNA and CDR2 YSLEER. CDR3 amino acids: CASSQDAFRGLKDTQYF. The CDR3 DNA is TGCGCCAGCAGCCAAGACGCCTTCAGGGGGCTAAAAGATACGCAGTATTTT.

A word on this clone: The junction differs from germline at one of its ends, possibly a read error. The chain has TRBV28 and TRBJ2-1; D remains unclear. CDR3 length: 11 residues. Germline V lookup: CDR1 MDHEN, CDR2 SYDVKM. In DNA form, the CDR3 reads TGTGCCAGCAGTTTTTATGCTGGATGGGTCTTC. Its protein is CASSFYAGWVF. Full variable domain (missing parts from reference TRBV28 and TRBJ2-1): DVKVTQSSRYLVKRTGEKVFLECVQDMDHENMFWYRQDPGLGLRLIYFSYDVKMKEKGDIPEGYSVSREKKERFSLILESASTNQTSMYLCASSFYAGWVFGPGTRLTVL.

This clone was detected only once. This rearrangement joins TRBV7-6 to TRBJ2-5; D gene unclear. V lost 7 bases to trimming and J lost 1 base, with 10 bases between them. The CDR3 is 13 residues long. Germline-derived CDR1 and CDR2 are SGHVS and FNYEAQ. CDR3 sequence reads: CASTSAGQETQYF. CDR3 in DNA: TGTGCCAGCACCTCCGCAGGCCAAGAGACCCAGTACTTC. Together with reference TRBV7-6 and TRBJ2-5, the CDR3 gives the full variable domain: GAGVSQSPRYKVTKRGQDVALRCDPISGHVSLYWYRQALGQGPEFLTYFNYEAQQDKSGLPNDRFSAERPEGSISTLTIQRTEQRDSAMYRCASTSAGQETQYFGPGTRLLVL.

The chain employs TRBV19 and TRBJ1-5; tentatively, D is TRBD1 (6 bases). Germline values: CDR1 LNHDA, CDR2 SQIVND (reference sequence). The CDR3 contains 13 residues. The ends were cut back, 3 bases at V and 5 bases at J, with 8 bases in the middle. CDR3 coding DNA: TGTGCCAGTAGTATCAGGGGCTATCAGCCCCAGCATTTT. Translating gives CASSIRGYQPQHF.

The chain employs TRBV2 and TRBJ1-5; no clear D gene. The length of the CDR3 is 16 residues. Germline V gene lookup returns CDR1 SNHLY and CDR2 FYNNEI. V lost 3 bases, J lost 6 bases, and 18 bases lay in between. CDR3: CASSDLNPLVGQPQHF. As DNA, the CDR3 is TGTGCCAGCAGTGATTTAAATCCCCTAGTCGGTCAGCCCCAGCATTTT.

This chain links TRBV5-1 with TRBJ2-3; 9 bases fit TRBD1. The V segment lost 5 bases and the J segment 3 bases; nucleotides outside the gene matches: 4. CDR1 and CDR2 (germline): SGHRS, YFSETQ. The CDR3 sequence is 14 residues long. The CDR3 DNA sequence: TGCGCCAGCAGAAGGGGACAGGGTACAGATACGCAGTATTTT. Translating it yields CASRRGQGTDTQYF.

This rearrangement joins TRBV7-8 to TRBJ2-7, with 12 bases that match TRBD2. Germline V gene sequence: CDR1 SGHVS, CDR2 FQNEAQ. This CDR3 contains 15 residues. V lost 5 bases and J lost 3; bases outside the gene matches: 5. Here the CDR3 reads CASSLLAGGRYEQYF. As DNA, the CDR3 is TGTGCCAGCAGCCTCCTAGCGGGAGGGCGCTACGAGCAGTACTTC.

The chain is built from TRBV18 and TRBJ2-5; weak D call: TRBD2 (6 bases). This CDR3 has 16 residues. CDR1 and CDR2 from the germline V gene are KGHSH and LQKENI. V shed 0 bases and J shed 0 bases, with 11 bases lying between them. DNA of the CDR3: TGTGCCAGCTCACCACCTGACGGGAGCCACCAAGAGACCCAGTACTTC. It encodes CASSPPDGSHQETQYF.

This rearrangement joins TRBV5-1 to TRBJ2-5, with TRBD1 identical over 10 bases. The CDR3 extends over 15 amino acids. Germline V gene sequence: CDR1 SGHRS, CDR2 YFSETQ. Trimming took 7 bases from V and 3 from J; bases not matched to a gene: 9. In DNA form, the CDR3 reads TGCGCCAGCGCCTCCGGGACAGGGGTAAAAGAGACCCAGTACTTC. This codes for CASASGTGVKETQYF. Full variable domain (outside the CDR3, taken from reference TRBV5-1 and TRBJ2-5): KAGVTQTPRYLIKTRGQQVTLSCSPISGHRSVSWYQQTPGQGLQFLFEYFSETQRNKGNFPGRFSGRQFSNSRSEMNVSTLELGDSALYLCASASGTGVKETQYFGPGTRLLVL.

This chain connects TRBV7-6 to TRBJ2-7; 8 bases are shared with TRBD1. CDR3 length: 14 residues. Per germline, CDR1 SGHVS and CDR2 FNYEAQ. Germline trimming cut 3 bases from V and 0 bases from J; bases unmatched to any gene: 1. This CDR3 is CASSLDRASYEQYF. DNA of the CDR3: TGTGCCAGCAGCTTGGACAGGGCCTCCTACGAGCAGTACTTC. The full variable domain, completed using reference TRBV7-6 and TRBJ2-7, is GAGVSQSPRYKVTKRGQDVALRCDPISGHVSLYWYRQALGQGPEFLTYFNYEAQQDKSGLPNDRFSAERPEGSISTLTIQRTEQRDSAMYRCASSLDRASYEQYFGPGTRLTVT.